The present T cell receptor (beta chain) was sequenced within a study of cytotoxic CD8 clonotypes in ibrutinib-treated CLL (dated by TCRdb to the early 2020s). About the investigation overall: The cohort had 11 relapsed/refractory and around 14 treatment-naive patients; under 18 were IGHV unmutated. Responses were partial in 24 patients and complete in 2; after median about 68 months follow-up, about 14 stayed in remission and some twelve progressed. Response samples were taken after a median of approximately 12 months on treatment, ranging from about 6 to 40 months. On average, each sample had some 250,000 productive templates and 94,082 productive rearrangements. Of the 90 or so participants in the trial, approximately 26 had longitudinal samples available. Cryopreserved peripheral blood mononuclear cells were collected at three points: before therapy, at response, and at either sustained remission or disease progression. All remission and progressive disease samples were collected while patients were still receiving ibrutinib. Summary of the overall study and its limitations: Public clonotypes were rare and either contracted or stayed stable during treatment, and the rise in clonality at ibrutinib response reflected the expansion of private clonotypes. Lymph node repertoires were not examined, and the timing of sampling was not matched between patients in sustained remission and those whose disease progressed. Baseline clonality was found to be higher than that of age-matched healthy donors and was strongly correlated with circulating CD8+ T-cell counts. Clonality increased at ibrutinib response, stayed stable in sustained remission, and fell back toward baseline at progression.

CDR1 and CDR2, looked up from the germline V gene, are SGHRS and YFSETQ. The CDR3, from cysteine to phenylalanine, totals 15 residues. Only CDR3 DNA is held: 45 bases, read in frame from base 1. Cut back by 0 bases and 9 bases, the V and J ends lie 16 bases apart. Read against the paper, the sample's time point label means: approximately 2 years on ibrutinib. For TCR beta library preparation, around 2.2 micrograms of genomic DNA was extracted from cryopreserved PBMCs. Longitudinal blood samples from CLL patients on ibrutinib monotherapy were analyzed using high-throughput TCR beta sequencing. The patients took part in an open-label, single-center phase 2 trial of ibrutinib monotherapy. About this clone itself: Its specific antigen is unknown. Base qualities are not at hand, and no much larger clone is one base apart.

A MiSeq instrument was used for deep resolution sequencing, which targeted depths ranging from 1 in 1 million up to 1 in 200,000 T cells, with coverage averaging 10x for each clonotype. TCR beta libraries were generated with the immunoSEQ hsTCRB Kit. As for how the authors treated the data: ImmunoSEQ Data Assistant and ImmunoSEQ Analyzer were used for data analysis, and V, D and J genes were assigned according to IMGT definitions. Clonality, with values ranging from 0 to 1, was calculated as one minus the normalized Shannon entropy of productive rearrangement frequencies. Public clonotype analysis was restricted to overrepresented clonotypes comprising at least 0.05% of each patient's repertoire. Approximately 14 age-matched healthy donor repertoires from immuneACCESS served as clonality controls. TCRdb stores this immuneACCESS table with in-frame sequences only. Part of the clones is absent; in the studies checked, under half of the shortfall reflects unresolved V genes, and no reason is known for the rest. The V and J calls and the clone size are those of that table, but D and trimming were determined from the DNA. In all, the sample holds under 300,000 clones, and 70% of those were seen once. Approximately 15% of the sample lies in the top ten.

The rearranged segments are TRBV5-1 and TRBJ2-1; matching of 6 bases hints at TRBD2 as the D gene. The sample in question was PBMCs, obtained after 24 months of ibrutinib treatment. The source of this sequence is a human donor with chronic lymphocytic leukemia. The bases are TGCGCCAGCAGCTTGGCGGGAGTGGGTTATGGTGAGCAGTTCTTC. Its protein is CASSLAGVGYGEQFF.